This is a list of T cell receptor beta chains from one sample in a study of cytomegalovirus exposure and HLA in healthy donors. Sequencing used immunoSEQ multiplex PCR; TCRdb keeps in-frame clones, though not all of them. Among more than 95,000 clones, about 78% were seen once, and the ten largest hold 1% to 1.5%. Sample: PBMCs. These receptors were obtained from a man aged 30 to 39 in good health and CMV-seronegative. The CDR3 runs from the conserved cysteine through the conserved F or W. Fields, in order: V gene, J gene, D gene, clone size, CDR3 DNA, CDR3 protein. D genes are given only for firm matches. Clone size is not always given. Where it is, it says once, few, many or a class for expanded clones.

>TRBV7-8|TRBJ1-5|NA|NA
TGTGCCAGCAGCTTCCCAGATAGCAATCAGCCCCAGCATTTT
CASSFPDSNQPQHF
>TRBV27|TRBJ2-7|NA|NA
TGTGCCAGCAGTTTCTCCTATCAGGGTGACGAGCAGTACTTC
CASSFSYQGDEQYF
>TRBV7-6|TRBJ2-1|TRBD2|NA
TGTGCCAGCAGCTTAGTTCCTAGCGGAACCTACAATGAGCAGTTCTTC
CASSLVPSGTYNEQFF
>TRBV7-7|TRBJ2-5|NA|NA
TGTGCCAGCAGCTTCGTGCGGGGGCTTGGAGAGACCCAGTACTTC
CASSFVRGLGETQYF
>TRBV9|TRBJ2-3|NA|few
TGTGCCAGCAGCGTTAGGTCGGGTACAGATACGCAGTATTTT
CASSVRSGTDTQYF
>TRBV5-4|TRBJ1-4|NA|few
TGTGCCAGCAGCTTGACTACTAATGAAAAACTGTTTTTT
CASSLTTNEKLFF
>TRBV29-1|TRBJ1-1|NA|few
TGCAGCGTCGTCACTCCTCCAGGGAACACTGAAGCTTTCTTT
CSVVTPPGNTEAFF
>TRBV4-1|TRBJ2-7|NA|NA
TGCGCCAGCAGCCAAGTCGGGGGGCCGTCGGTCGAGCAGTACTTC
CASSQVGGPSVEQYF
>TRBV9|TRBJ1-4|TRBD1|NA
TGTGCCAGCAGCACTCGGACAGGGGGTAATGAAAAACTGTTTTTT
CASSTRTGGNEKLFF
>TRBV5-4|TRBJ1-4|NA|NA
TGTGCCAGCAGTCAAGGACAGTTTGCAACTAATGAAAAACTGTTTTTT
CASSQGQFATNEKLFF
>TRBV7-2|TRBJ1-6|NA|NA
TGTGCCAGCAGCTTTGATCGGACACGGAATTCACCCCTCCACTTT
CASSFDRTRNSPLHF
>TRBV27|TRBJ2-7|NA|few
TGTGCCAGCAGGAGAGAACCCTACGAGCAGTACTTC
CASRREPYEQYF
>TRBV19|TRBJ2-1|NA|NA
TGTGCCAGTAGTACCCGGACAGACTACAATGAGCAGTTCTTC
CASSTRTDYNEQFF
>TRBV29-1|TRBJ2-3|TRBD2|NA
TGCAGCGTGCCGGGACTAGCGGGGGGCACAGATACGCAGTATTTT
CSVPGLAGGTDTQYF
>TRBV10-2|TRBJ1-4|NA|NA
TGCGCCAGCAGGTCGGTAGAAAAACTGTTTTTT
CASRSVEKLFF
>TRBV5-4|TRBJ2-1|TRBD2|once
TGTGCCAGCAGCTCGGGACTAAAAGGGAGCAATGAGCAGTTCTTC
CASSSGLKGSNEQFF
>TRBV7-8|TRBJ1-3|NA|NA
TGTGCCAGCAGCACCCTAGGTTATGGAAACACCATATATTTT
CASSTLGYGNTIYF
>TRBV5-5|TRBJ2-7|NA|NA
TGTGCCAGCAGAGGGGGAGCCTACGAGCAGTACTTC
CASRGGAYEQYF
>TRBV25-1|TRBJ2-3|NA|NA
TGTGCCAGCAGGGAATCAGGACACCGAGGCACAGATACGCAGTATTTT
CASRESGHRGTDTQYF
>TRBV6-5|TRBJ2-1|NA|NA
TGTGCCAGCAGCGGCTCCTACAATGAGCAGTTCTTC
CASSGSYNEQFF
>TRBV9|TRBJ2-3|TRBD2|NA
TGTGCCAGCAGCGTAAGCAGCGGGAGAGCAGATACGCAGTATTTT
CASSVSSGRADTQYF
>TRBV19|TRBJ2-3|TRBD2|NA
TGTGCCAGTAGCTTCAGCGGGGGGGCCTCAGATACGCAGTATTTT
CASSFSGGASDTQYF
>TRBV2|TRBJ1-4|TRBD1|NA
TGTGCCAGCAGTGACAGGACAGGACGAGAAAAACTGTTTTTT
CASSDRTGREKLFF
>TRBV4-3|TRBJ2-7|NA|few
TGCGCCAGCAGCCAAGTCGCGGGCTCCTACGAGCAGTACTTC
CASSQVAGSYEQYF
>TRBV7-9|TRBJ1-1|NA|few
TGTGCCAGCAGCTTAGACGGACAGCACCCTGAAGCTTTCTTT
CASSLDGQHPEAFF
>TRBV27|TRBJ1-4|TRBD1|few
TGTGCCAGCAGTCCAGACGGACAGGGGATAGAGTCGGAAAAACTGTTTTTT
CASSPDGQGIESEKLFF
>TRBV7-6|TRBJ2-7|TRBD2|NA
TGTGCCAGCAGCTTAGGCCTAGCGGGAGGAGGAGAGCAGTACTTC
CASSLGLAGGGEQYF
>TRBV4-1|TRBJ1-4|NA|NA
TGCGCCAGCAGCCAAGATCGGGGGGCTGCGAATGAAAAACTGTTTTTT
CASSQDRGAANEKLFF
>TRBV4-1|TRBJ2-4|TRBD2|NA
TGCGCCAGCAGCCAAGGACTAGCGGGATACATTCAGTACTTC
CASSQGLAGYIQYF
>TRBV7-8|TRBJ2-5|NA|NA
TGTGCCAGCAGCGAACCTCAGGGGTACCAAGAGACCCAGTACTTC
CASSEPQGYQETQYF
>TRBV27|TRBJ1-4|TRBD1|NA
TGTGCCAGCAGACCCGGGACAGGGGCCACAACTAATGAAAAACTGTTTTTT
CASRPGTGATTNEKLFF
>TRBV19|TRBJ2-3|TRBD2|NA
TGTGCCAGTAGTATAGACGGACTAGCGGGAGGTTCCAATACGCAGTATTTT
CASSIDGLAGGSNTQYF
>TRBV20-1|TRBJ1-1|NA|NA
TGCAGTGCCCATACAGGACCTGAAGCTTTCTTT
CSAHTGPEAFF
>TRBV6-6|TRBJ2-4|TRBD2|NA
TGTGCCAGCAGTTACTCGTCGGCGGGGGAAGGAAACATTCAGTACTTC
CASSYSSAGEGNIQYF
>TRBV4-3|TRBJ1-4|NA|NA
TGCGCCAGCAGCCAAGTGGTCGGGAAACTTAATGAAAAACTGTTTTTT
CASSQVVGKLNEKLFF
>TRBV5-6|TRBJ1-6|NA|NA
TGTGCCAGCAGCTTGGATACGGGGGGTAATTCACCCCTCCACTTT
CASSLDTGGNSPLHF
>TRBV7-2|TRBJ1-5|NA|NA
TGTGCCAGCAGCTTACAGCCGGGAGGGATCAATCAGCCCCAGCATTTT
CASSLQPGGINQPQHF
>TRBV29-1|TRBJ1-2|NA|NA
TGCAGCGTTGATGCTATCGGTAACTATGGCTACACCTTC
CSVDAIGNYGYTF
>TRBV6-5|TRBJ1-2|NA|NA
TGTGCCAGCAGTTATTCAGGGGCATGGGCCTATGGCTACACCTTC
CASSYSGAWAYGYTF
>TRBV4-1|TRBJ2-3|NA|NA
TGCGCCAGCAGCCAAGATCCCGGGGGCACAGATACGCAGTATTTT
CASSQDPGGTDTQYF
>TRBV5-4|TRBJ2-7|TRBD1|few
TGTGCCAGCAGCTTGGGCGCAGGACAGGAGGTTGAGCAGTACTTC
CASSLGAGQEVEQYF
>TRBV19|TRBJ2-2|NA|NA
TGTGCCAGTAGTATATGGAGTAACACCGGGGAGCTGTTTTTT
CASSIWSNTGELFF
>TRBV5-4|TRBJ1-1|NA|once
TGTGCCAGCAGCAATGACATTGTGAACACTGAAGCTTTCTTT
CASSNDIVNTEAFF
>TRBV9|TRBJ2-3|TRBD2|NA
TGTGCCAGCAGCGTAGGTAATAGCGGGGGGGCCGGTTTAGATACGCAGTATTTT
CASSVGNSGGAGLDTQYF
>TRBV6-5|TRBJ1-1|NA|NA
TGTGCCAGCACCATCCTAGGCAGGGCGGACACTGAAGCTTTCTTT
CASTILGRADTEAFF
>TRBV6-5|TRBJ1-5|NA|NA
TGTGCCAGCAGTTACTCGGGCAGCAATCAGTCCCAGCATTTT
CASSYSGSNQSQHF
>TRBV13|TRBJ2-7|NA|NA
TGTGCCAGCAGCTTCGGTTACCGCACTTACTCCTACGAGCAGTACTTC
CASSFGYRTYSYEQYF
>TRBV27|TRBJ1-2|NA|NA
TGTGCCAGCAGTTTCGGCGGGGGATGGGGCTACACCTTC
CASSFGGGWGYTF